This T cell receptor beta chain was identified in a study of blood T cell repertoires in COVID-19. As for the study in general: In each case, the material was cDNA or gDNA derived from T cells, B-cell-depleted T cells, or PBMCs.

The method was immunoSEQ multiplex PCR; TCRdb's version includes in-frame clones alone and lacks a portion of them. Of 250,000 to 350,000 clones listed, around 87% are singletons. Germline V lookup: CDR1 MNHEY, CDR2 SVGEGT. The ends were cut back, 4 bases at V and 4 bases at J, with 16 bases in the middle. The CDR3 contains 16 residues. The sequenced sample was peripheral blood. This clonotype was sampled from a woman aged 45 to 65 who had recovered from COVID-19. This chain connects TRBV6-2 or TRBV6-3 to TRBJ2-2; TRBD2 is a possible D gene (6 bases). DNA of the CDR3: TGTGCCAGCAGTTTCGGGGGTCTGAGGATCACCGGGGAGCTGTTTTTT. Translated: CASSFGGLRITGELFF.